This TCR beta chain comes out of a study of technical replicates of blood from several donors. Assay: immunoSEQ multiplex PCR; the TCRdb copy retains only in-frame clones and omits some. The sample yields some 74,000 clones, approximately 90% seen once. V was cut by 2 bases and J by 13 bases, with 17 bases left in between. Germline V CDR1 and CDR2: LGHNT, FRNRAP. CDR3 length: 13 amino acids. The receptor comes from a human donor in good health. This sequence joins TRBV12-5 and TRBJ1-2; possible D gene TRBD1, 6 bases. Sample: T cells isolated from PBMCs. The CDR3 protein is CASGLIGQPKGTF. The CDR3 nucleotides are TGTGCTAGTGGTTTGATCGGACAGCCCAAAGGCACCTTC.